This entry lists 25 T cell receptor beta chains sequenced from one sample in a study of PD-1 blockade in classical Hodgkin lymphoma (TCRdb year 2020). Preparation of the library involved the immunoSEQ multiplex PCR assay. Held by TCRdb, this immuneACCESS table contains in-frame sequences only and omits some clones. Under half of the omission traces to an unresolved V gene where checked; the cause of the rest is unknown. Within this sample are some 43,000 clones, with about 86% of them counted one time only. Of the sample, less than 7% falls within the top ten clones. What this sample's time point label stands for: cycle 2 day 1 (C2D1) of nivolumab. All trial patients had relapsed after autologous stem cell transplantation, with cohorts A, B and C differing in prior brentuximab vedotin exposure. The sample was peripheral blood mononuclear cells (PBMCs), taken before the second cycle of nivolumab. Receptors originate from a human donor with classical Hodgkin lymphoma.

The chain links TRBV4-3 to TRBJ1-1; unclear D gene. V lost 1 base and J 1 base, leaving 19 bases between the germline ends. From germline, CDR1 is LGHNA and CDR2 YSLEER. The CDR3 is made up of 18 amino acids. CDR3 loop: CASSQGYTSGRPNTEAFF. DNA of the CDR3: TGCGCCAGCAGCCAAGGGTATACGTCCGGACGTCCGAACACTGAAGCTTTCTTT.

The chain uses TRBV27 and TRBJ2-1; D perhaps matches TRBD1 (5 bases). Germline V gene data show CDR1 as MNHEY and CDR2 as SMNVEV (reference sequence). Trimming shortened V by 3 bases and J by 9 bases, and 9 bases separated the two germline ends. There are 12 residues in the CDR3. As DNA, the CDR3 is TGTGCCAGCAGTTTCCAGGGCAGTGAGCAGTTCTTC. Translating it yields CASSFQGSEQFF.

V and J are TRBV19 and TRBJ2-7; D perhaps matches TRBD1 (7 bases). CDR1 LNHDA and CDR2 SQIVND come from the germline V gene (reference sequence). CDR3 length equals 12 residues. Deletions cut 7 bases from V and 6 bases from J, with 13 bases between. The CDR3 sequence is CASNGGQFEQYF. Written as DNA, the CDR3 is TGTGCCAGTAACGGGGGACAGTTCGAGCAGTACTTC.

This chain uses TRBV7-8 with TRBJ1-1, with a possible D match to TRBD1 (5 bases). Germline loops: CDR1 SGHVS, CDR2 FQNEAQ. V was cut by 5 bases and J by 5 bases, with 12 bases left in between. This CDR3 spans 13 amino acids. The CDR3 loop reads CASSIPQGTEAFF. Written as DNA, the CDR3 is TGTGCCAGCAGCATCCCCCAGGGTACTGAAGCTTTCTTT.

The chain carries TRBV7-9 and TRBJ2-7; D is unclear. Deletions cut 1 base from V and 7 bases from J, with 8 bases between. This CDR3 has 12 amino acids. The germline gives CDR1 SEHNR, CDR2 FQNEAQ (reference sequence). In DNA form, the CDR3 reads TGTGCCAGCAGCTTAGAAGGGTGGGAGCAGTACTTC. Amino acid sequence: CASSLEGWEQYF.

The chain uses TRBV15 and TRBJ2-6, with D perhaps matching TRBD2 (5 bases). Germline V gene lookup returns CDR1 LNHNV and CDR2 YYDKDF (reference sequence). This CDR3 has 15 residues. V was cut by 4 bases and J by 1 base, with 8 bases left in between. The CDR3 DNA follows: TGTGCCACCAGCACAAGGAGGTCTGGGGCCAACGTCCTGACTTTC. This sequence encodes CATSTRRSGANVLTF.

The V gene is TRBV15, the J gene TRBJ1-5; TRBD1 agrees at 9 bases. V lost 8 bases and J lost 7; bases outside the gene matches: 6. The CDR3 is made up of 13 amino acids. Germline V CDR1 and CDR2: LNHNV, YYDKDF (reference sequence). In DNA form, the CDR3 reads TGTGCCACCGGGACAGGGTATTTCCAGCCCCAGCATTTT. Translation gives CATGTGYFQPQHF.

The chain carries TRBV4-1 and TRBJ2-1; D gene unclear. The germline gives CDR1 MGHRA, CDR2 YSYEKL. The germline V and J ends were trimmed by 1 base and 8 bases, with 9 bases remaining between them. The CDR3 consists of 13 residues. CDR3 loop: CASSQVSAHEQFF. CDR3 coding DNA: TGCGCCAGCAGCCAAGTTTCCGCCCATGAGCAGTTCTTC.

The chain recombines TRBV9 with TRBJ2-1, with a possible D match to TRBD2 (5 bases). Germline V gene lookup returns CDR1 SGDLS and CDR2 YYNGEE. V was pared by 0 bases and J by 4 bases, with 11 bases between. This CDR3 spans 15 amino acids. CDR3 DNA sequence: TGTGCCAGCAGCGTAGTGGCTAGCAGATACAATGAGCAGTTCTTC. Protein: CASSVVASRYNEQFF. The whole variable domain, remainder taken from reference TRBV9 and TRBJ2-1, is DSGVTQTPKHLITATGQRVTLRCSPRSGDLSVYWYQQSLDQGLQFLIQYYNGEERAKGNILERFSAQQFPDLHSELNLSSLELGDSALYFCASSVVASRYNEQFFGPGTRLTVL.

This clone is a singleton in its sample. The rearrangement joins TRBV14 to TRBJ2-3, with a weak D call TRBD1 (6 bases). The ends were cut back, 0 bases at V and 1 base at J, with 14 bases in the middle. CDR1 and CDR2 (germline): SGHDN, FVKESK. The CDR3 contains 17 residues. The CDR3 DNA sequence: TGTGCCAGCAGCCAAGATCGACCAGGGGCCGGCACAGATACGCAGTATTTT. Translated: CASSQDRPGAGTDTQYF.

This clone was recorded once. The chain employs TRBV23-1 and TRBJ1-2; D unclear. TRBV23-1 carries the ORF label, with uncertain function. Trimming removed 8 bases from V and 4 bases from J, with 17 bases in between. This CDR3 has 14 amino acids. In DNA form, the CDR3 reads TGCGCCAGCCCCCGGGGTAAGGTTCGCTATGGCTACACCTTC. It translates to CASPRGKVRYGYTF.

This sequence joins TRBV5-4 and TRBJ1-2, with D unresolved. The CDR3 sequence is 14 residues long. Germline V gene lookup returns CDR1 SGHNT and CDR2 YYREEE (reference sequence). Trimming stripped 1 base from V and 5 bases from J, with 12 bases between. CDR3 in DNA: TGTGCCAGCAGCTTGCGGCCAGGTACTTATGGCTACACCTTC. Protein product: CASSLRPGTYGYTF.

This chain connects TRBV30 to TRBJ2-7, with TRBD1 matching 7 bases. CDR3 length equals 14 residues. Germline lookup yields CDR1 GTSNPN and CDR2 SVGIG (reference sequence). V dropped 1 base and J dropped 3; count of bases not matched to a gene: 6. CDR3 sequence reads: CAWSGQGFDYEQYF. The CDR3 coding sequence is TGTGCCTGGAGTGGACAGGGCTTTGACTACGAGCAGTACTTC.

The chain uses TRBV28 and TRBJ2-7; D tentatively fits TRBD1 or TRBD2 (5 bases each). V was pared by 5 bases and J by 0 bases, with 14 bases between. The CDR3 covers 15 residues. Germline V CDR1 and CDR2: MDHEN, SYDVKM. For the CDR3, the DNA is TGTGCCAGCAGTACCCCCGGGACGGTCTCCTACGAGCAGTACTTC. Its translation: CASSTPGTVSYEQYF.

The chain combines TRBV12-5 with TRBJ1-1; possibly TRBD1 for D (5 bases). Germline CDR1 and CDR2: LGHNT and FRNRAP. V was pared by 1 base and J by 1 base, with 13 bases between. CDR3 size: 16 residues. The CDR3 DNA sequence: TGTGCTAGTGGTTTGGCCCACGGGGGGGGGAACACTGAAGCTTTCTTT. Translated, it gives CASGLAHGGGNTEAFF. Complete variable domain (other parts from reference TRBV12-5 and TRBJ1-1): DARVTQTPRHKVTEMGQEVTMRCQPILGHNTVFWYRQTMMQGLELLAYFRNRAPLDDSGMPKDRFSAEMPDATLATLKIQPSEPRDSAVYFCASGLAHGGGNTEAFFGQGTRLTVV.

V gene TRBV19 combines with J gene TRBJ2-4; 14 positions agree with TRBD2. This CDR3 comprises 16 residues. The germline gives CDR1 LNHDA, CDR2 SQIVND (reference sequence). V lost 5 bases to trimming and J lost 6 bases; unmatched junction nucleotides: 6. The CDR3 here is CASSRGLAGGLNIQYF. CDR3 bases: TGTGCCAGTAGTCGAGGACTAGCGGGAGGACTAAACATTCAGTACTTC.

The V gene is TRBV27, the J gene TRBJ2-1; D ambiguous. CDR1 and CDR2 (germline): MNHEY, SMNVEV (reference sequence). The CDR3 contains 14 residues. V was cut by 0 bases and J by 5 bases, with 8 bases left in between. The CDR3 bases are TGTGCCAGCAGTTTATCAGGGCGGCACAATGAGCAGTTCTTC. Protein: CASSLSGRHNEQFF.

The chain has TRBV11-2 and TRBJ2-2, with 10 bases identical to TRBD1. J lost 7 bases, V lost 5 bases, and 13 bases had no gene match. Germline V gene sequence: CDR1 SGHAT, CDR2 FQNNGV. This CDR3 has 17 amino acids. The CDR3 here is CASSLPAGQGLGGELFF. DNA for the CDR3: TGTGCCAGCAGCCTCCCCGCGGGACAGGGGCTAGGCGGGGAGCTGTTTTTT.

The chain joins TRBV11-2 to TRBJ2-6; TRBD1 might be the D (5 bases). The germline V gene encodes CDR1 SGHAT and CDR2 FQNNGV. The V gene lost 6 bases and the J gene lost 1 base, with 13 bases spanning the gap. The CDR3 consists of 16 residues. The CDR3 DNA follows: TGTGCCAGCAGAGCCTATGGGGCATCTGGGGCCAACGTCCTGACTTTC. This codes for CASRAYGASGANVLTF. Together with reference TRBV11-2 and TRBJ2-6, the CDR3 gives the full variable domain: EAGVAQSPRYKIIEKRQSVAFWCNPISGHATLYWYQQILGQGPKLLIQFQNNGVVDDSQLPKDRFSAERLKGVDSTLKIQPAKLEDSAVYLCASRAYGASGANVLTFGAGSRLTVL.

This chain connects TRBV5-1 to TRBJ1-2; a possible D gene is TRBD1 (5 bases). V was cut by 2 bases and J by 4 bases, with 12 bases left in between. Germline V gene lookup returns CDR1 SGHRS and CDR2 YFSETQ. The CDR3 runs 14 residues. In DNA form, the CDR3 reads TGCGCCAGCAGCTTAGACCAGGGCGGCTATGGCTACACCTTC. This codes for CASSLDQGGYGYTF.

This clone was observed once. The rearrangement links TRBV2 to TRBJ2-3; 10 bases line up with TRBD2. The CDR3 spans 15 residues. In germline, CDR1 is SNHLY, CDR2 FYNNEI. Losses at the gene ends were 10 bases for V and 2 bases for J; bases not matched to a gene: 9. As DNA, the CDR3 is TGTGCCACCCTGAATAGCGGGGGGCCCACAGATACGCAGTATTTT. As protein: CATLNSGGPTDTQYF.

This clone was seen only once. V is TRBV6-4 and J is TRBJ1-1; unclear D gene. V was cut by 0 bases and J by 2 bases, with 4 bases left in between. From germline, CDR1 is MRHNA and CDR2 SNTAGT. The CDR3 loop spans 13 amino acids. The CDR3 region has the DNA TGTGCCAGCAGTGACTCCTCCAACACTGAAGCTTTCTTT. This encodes CASSDSSNTEAFF.

The chain is built from TRBV7-8 and TRBJ2-5, with 7 positions matching TRBD2. Germline V gives CDR1 SGHVS, CDR2 FQNEAQ. The CDR3 contains 14 residues. Losses at the gene ends were 3 bases for V and 1 base for J; bases not matched to a gene: 2. The CDR3 coding sequence is TGTGCCAGCAGCTTGCGGGAGAGCCAAGAGACCCAGTACTTC. Amino acids: CASSLRESQETQYF.

Comments on this clone: At the DNA level, this CDR3 is encoded by other sequences in the same sample as well. The chain joins TRBV5-1 to TRBJ2-3, with 8 bases that match TRBD2. V shed 3 bases, J shed 2 bases, and the junction held 2 bases outside the gene matches. CDR1 and CDR2 (germline): SGHRS, YFSETQ. The CDR3 has 14 amino acids. The DNA for the CDR3 is TGCGCCAGCAGCTCCGGGGGGGACACAGATACGCAGTATTTT. Translation: CASSSGGDTDTQYF.

This sequence joins TRBV5-1 and TRBJ2-3; 9 bases fit TRBD1. The CDR3 is made up of 16 amino acids. Germline V gene data show CDR1 as SGHRS and CDR2 as YFSETQ. V lost 0 bases to trimming and J lost 2 bases; unmatched junction nucleotides: 4. CDR3 sequence reads: CASSLVGTGITDTQYF. The CDR3, as DNA: TGCGCCAGCAGCTTGGTTGGGACAGGGATCACAGATACGCAGTATTTT.